This T cell receptor beta chain emerged from a study of cytomegalovirus exposure and HLA in healthy donors. Study conclusions and caveats: Many donors carried some public TCRs, although rarity characterized most TCR sequences.

This clone occurred a few times. The antigen is not known. V lost 1 base and J lost 1, with 15 bases in between. Germline V gene lookup returns CDR1 MNHNS and CDR2 SASEGT. The CDR3 consists of 17 residues. The protocol was immunoSEQ multiplex PCR, while the TCRdb copy is restricted to in-frame clones and leaves out a portion. The table has some 100,000 clones, 70% to 90% seen once. The clonotype was recovered from a man between 18 and 35 years old in good health and CMV-seropositive. The gene calls are TRBV6-1 and TRBJ2-3, with D hard to call. The sample comprised PBMCs. The CDR3 DNA follows: TGTGCCAGCAGTGAAGTGGCAGGATCCCCCGGCACAGATACGCAGTATTTT. Translated, it gives CASSEVAGSPGTDTQYF.